The clone carrying this T cell receptor (beta chain) was counted at least ten times. Its antigen is unidentified. The lymph nodes were axillary draining lymph nodes from breast cancer patients. TCRdb re-analysed the multiplex PCR reads in MiXCR, keeping a single row per CDR3 protein. The sample contains over 200,000 distinct CDR3 sequences, nearly 35% of which appear only once. The CDR3 covers 13 residues. V was cut by 7 bases and J by 7 bases, with 16 bases left in between. Germline V gene data show CDR1 as LNHDA and CDR2 as SQIVND (reference sequence). The data derive from a study of breast tumors, draining lymph nodes, adjacent tissues. Notes on the study in general: Compared with basal-like, luminal-like tumors shared significantly more repertoire with nontumor tissue. Tumor TCR diversity was below lymph nodes but above nontumor tissue. The lymph node origin of tumor T cells was framed as consistent with a hypothesis, not demonstrated. Data fit most tumor T cells coming from lymph node, expanding in tumor.

This rearrangement joins TRBV19 to TRBJ1-2, with D perhaps matching TRBD1 (6 bases). The sample taken for sequencing was axillary lymph node tissue. The TCR sequence derives from a female donor with breast cancer. Some clones in this sample may be carry-over from other donors' samples. The CDR3 is CASTWSGAIGYTF. The CDR3 DNA reads as TGTGCCAGTACCTGGTCGGGGGCGATTGGCTACACCTTC.